Following are 13 T cell receptor beta chains from one sample sequenced in a study. TCRdb reprocessed the RT-PCR reads via MiXCR and lists one record per CDR3 protein. The data hold about 680,000 distinct CDR3 sequences, with around 14% observed a single time. The material sequenced was memory CD4+ T cells from blood. Receptors originate from a female donor in good health, serving as a healthy control.

This clonotype was detected only a few times. V usage is TRBV5-6 and J usage is TRBJ2-7; no definite D call. This CDR3 comprises 13 residues. V was shortened by 8 bases and J by 2 bases, with 14 bases between the two germline ends. Germline CDR1 SGHDT, CDR2 YYEEEE. CDR3 in DNA: TGTGCCAGAAGCCCAGGCCCCGCCTACGAGCAGTACTTC. Its protein product is CARSPGPAYEQYF.

The chain has TRBV7-2 and TRBJ2-1; 11 bases are shared with TRBD2. Germline assignment: CDR1 SGHTA and CDR2 FQGNSA. The CDR3 covers 15 residues. The J segment lost 7 bases and the V segment lost 3 bases, leaving 5 bases of the junction unmatched. The CDR3 here is CASSLGIAGGNEQFF. CDR3 DNA sequence: TGTGCCAGCAGCTTGGGAATAGCGGGGGGGAATGAGCAGTTCTTC.

This clonotype was observed at least ten times. The chain combines TRBV7-9 with TRBJ2-5, with 10 bases that match TRBD2. The CDR3 has 16 residues. Per germline, CDR1 SEHNR and CDR2 FQNEAQ (reference sequence). V lost 1 base, J lost 2 bases, and 4 bases stayed unmatched. CDR3 sequence (DNA): TGTGCCAGCAGCTTAGGGGGTAGCGGGAGGCAAGAGACCCAGTACTTC. Translated: CASSLGGSGRQETQYF.

The CDR3 loop reads CASSQGPFVGSNTEAFF. The CDR3, as DNA: TGTGCCAGCAGCCAAGGGCCTTTCGTCGGCAGTAACACTGAAGCTTTCTTT. The chain uses TRBV3-1 and TRBJ1-1; D remains unclear. Trimming left V 1 base short and J 2 bases short, with 17 bases between. Per germline, CDR1 LGHDT and CDR2 YNNKEL (reference sequence). There are 17 residues in the CDR3.

V is TRBV11-2 and J is TRBJ1-2; TRBD1 is a possible D gene (6 bases). The CDR3 spans 11 residues. Germline CDR1 and CDR2: SGHAT and FQNNGV. Deletions cut 5 bases from V and 10 bases from J, with 11 bases between. CDR3 in amino acids: CASSERQDYTF. In nucleotides, the CDR3 is TGTGCCAGCAGCGAACGACAGGACTACACCTTC.

This clonotype was observed a handful of times. The V call is TRBV28, the J call TRBJ2-7; TRBD2 is a possible D gene (6 bases). Trimming left V 6 bases short and J 3 bases short, with 12 bases between. CDR3 length equals 13 residues. Germline V gives CDR1 MDHEN, CDR2 SYDVKM. CDR3 amino acids: CASRSGSLYEQYF. CDR3 DNA: TGTGCCAGCAGGTCCGGGAGCCTCTACGAGCAGTACTTC.

This clonotype was seen at least ten times. This rearrangement joins TRBV20-1 to TRBJ2-2; 12 bases line up with TRBD2. Looked up from germline, CDR1 is DFQATT and CDR2 is SNEGSKA (reference sequence). The CDR3 spans 13 residues. J lost 6 bases, V lost 4 bases, and 0 bases had no gene match. CDR3 loop: CSATSGRAGELFF. The CDR3 DNA reads TGCAGTGCTACTAGCGGGAGGGCCGGGGAGCTGTTTTTT.

V usage is TRBV28 and J usage is TRBJ2-2; D not resolved. Looked up from germline, CDR1 is MDHEN and CDR2 is SYDVKM. The CDR3 is made up of 15 amino acids. V was clipped by 6 bases and J by 0 bases, with 11 bases between them. CDR3 protein: CASRGGVSNTGELFF. The CDR3 DNA sequence: TGTGCCAGCAGGGGTGGGGTGTCGAACACCGGGGAGCTGTTTTTT.

The V and J genes are TRBV7-2 and TRBJ1-3, with D maybe TRBD1 (5 bases). The V end was cut by 7 bases, the J end by 2 bases, with 18 bases between. CDR1 is SGHTA, CDR2 FQGNSA, per germline. The CDR3 consists of 16 residues. The CDR3 DNA reads as TGTGCCAGCACCCCACCTGGGGGAGGCCCTGGAAACACCATATATTTT. Translated, it gives CASTPPGGGPGNTIYF.

This clonotype was seen a handful of times. The chain employs TRBV25-1 and TRBJ2-3, with 9 bases identical to TRBD2. Germline assignment: CDR1 MGHDK and CDR2 SYGVNS. The CDR3 consists of 16 residues. J was trimmed by 4 bases and V by 6 bases; bases with no gene match: 11. In DNA, the CDR3 is TGTGCCAGCAGCCTCAGGGGCGGGAGGGAGGCAGATACGCAGTATTTT. Protein sequence: CASSLRGGREADTQYF.

Written as DNA, the CDR3 is TGTGCCAGCAGTGGACAGGGCGGGAATGAGCAGTTCTTC. Translated: CASSGQGGNEQFF. The chain joins TRBV6-4 to TRBJ2-1, with TRBD1 matching over 7 bases. Germline trimming cut 4 bases from V and 7 bases from J; bases unmatched to any gene: 4. This CDR3 is 13 amino acids long. Germline-derived CDR1 and CDR2 are MRHNA and SNTAGT.

The chain combines TRBV6-2 or TRBV6-3 with TRBJ2-1; 9 positions agree with TRBD2. Germline CDR1 is MNHEY and CDR2 is SVGEGT. V shed 0 bases and J 8 bases; nucleotides not matched to a gene: 5. The CDR3 has 15 amino acids. This CDR3 reads CASSYSLAGLDEQFF. The CDR3 nucleotides are TGTGCCAGCAGTTACTCTCTAGCGGGACTCGATGAGCAGTTCTTC.

The V gene is TRBV12-3 or TRBV12-4, the J gene TRBJ2-5, with TRBD2 identical over 13 bases. Germline trimming cut 5 bases from V and 1 base from J; bases unmatched to any gene: 4. The CDR3 has 16 amino acids. The CDR3 loop reads CASSHRTSGSQETQYF. DNA for the CDR3: TGTGCCAGCAGTCACCGGACTAGCGGGAGCCAAGAGACCCAGTACTTC.